This TCR beta chain comes out of a study of cytomegalovirus exposure and HLA in healthy donors. Study details: As released early, the data held 65 million to 90 million unique TCRs from HLA-typed donors. General study points: In an earlier analysis, about 87% or about 30%: the productive usage of most TCR beta V segments. Several of the most significant clusters were apparently associated with common viral pathogens in a later analysis.

V lost 3 bases to trimming and J lost 11 bases; unmatched junction nucleotides: 12. Germline CDR1 MGHDK, CDR2 SYGVNS. CDR3 length equals 14 residues. PCR used 60 Vbeta primers and 13 Jbeta primers. The table came from immunoSEQ multiplex PCR; TCRdb's copy has only in-frame clones and leaves some out. The sample contains 130,000 to 150,000 clones, 60% to 80% of which appear only once. Comments on this clone: Antigen specificity is unknown.

This sequence was found in a male donor in good health and CMV-seronegative. Material for sequencing was PBMCs. The chain carries TRBV25-1 and TRBJ1-2; the match to TRBD1 covers 7 bases. CDR3 nucleotide sequence: TGTGCCAGCAGTGAGCAGGGCCCAAGACAGGGTTACACCTTC. This encodes CASSEQGPRQGYTF.